This TCR beta chain was profiled in a study of OX40 agonist ivuxolimab in advanced cancers. Study background: Partial responses, seen in three patients, involved one hepatocellular carcinoma and two cutaneous melanomas.

Sequencing was performed with immunoSEQ multiplex PCR; in TCRdb, only in-frame clones are kept and a portion is missing. This repertoire shows tens of thousands of clones, 80% to 90% found once; its top ten account for 7% to 8.5%. Overall study results and limits: CD4+ T cells averaged fewer expanded clones than CD8+ T cells.

With V trimmed by 2 bases and J by 8 bases, 0 bases remained unmatched. The CDR3 runs to 12 residues. The germline gives CDR1 LNHDA, CDR2 SQIVND (reference sequence). For this clone: No antigen is known for it.

This TCR came from an adult with an advanced solid tumor such as melanoma, head and neck, liver or kidney cancer. The chain uses TRBV19 and TRBJ2-1, with 7 bases identical to TRBD2. Sequenced material: CD4+ or CD8+ T cells sorted from blood, taken in a trial of the OX40 agonist ivuxolimab. The CDR3 nucleotides read TGTGCCAGTAGTATAACTAGCGATGAGCAGTTCTTC. Translated, it gives CASSITSDEQFF.